Listed below are T cell receptor beta chains from one sample, sequenced in a study of T cell responses to AZD1222 COVID-19 vaccine. TCRdb's table, derived via immunoSEQ multiplex PCR, lists solely in-frame clones and lacks some. The top ten hold 9% to 15% of the sample, which has 100,000 or so clones, more than 75% seen once. The input for sequencing was peripheral blood, taken on day 0 of AZD1222 vaccination. All receptors derive from an adult in good health. Each CDR3 is given without its conserved first and last residue.

V: TRBV4-1; CDR3: ASSQVSSGELF
V: TRBV5-1; CDR3: ASSLTGGTEAF
V: TRBV7-2; CDR3: ASSGRTSYNEGQF
V: TRBV10-3; CDR3: AIQTRQGKNTEAF
V: TRBV3-1/TRBV3-2; CDR3: ASSQDNQGSD
V: TRBV2; CDR3: ASRAGTSGRAGRQY
V: TRBV28; CDR3: ASWGEGNFSGNTIY
V: TRBV7-3; CDR3: ASSSGPNTDTQY
V: TRBV6-1; CDR3: ASSEGGNDQPQH
V: TRBV9; CDR3: ASSVELAGVTGELF
V: TRBV4-1; CDR3: ASSQVHGSLGNEQF
V: TRBV6-1; CDR3: ASSLAGAGAGELF
V: TRBV4-1; CDR3: ASSQGFGDGQPQH
V: TRBV24-1; CDR3: ATSGLALREQF
V: TRBV3-1/TRBV3-2; CDR3: ASSPRGAETQY
V: TRBV6-5; CDR3: ASSSPRTGHNEQF
V: TRBV19; CDR3: ASSPTGLGGYT
V: TRBV29-1; CDR3: SAERDYTEQF
V: TRBV27; CDR3: ASTLLGGRNEQF
V: TRBV7-2; CDR3: ASNSGGAGANVLT
V: TRBV5-6; CDR3: ASSFQGPPYEQY
V: TRBV1; CDR3: TSSQDLAGGYYEQY
V: TRBV7-9; CDR3: ASSIGTLWNTIY
V: TRBV11-3; CDR3: ASSLGLTYNEQF
V: TRBV3-1/TRBV3-2; CDR3: ASSETGVPGNTIY
V: TRBV12-3/TRBV12-4; CDR3: ASRAMGNQPQH
V: TRBV7-9; CDR3: ASSFFGGQEKLF